This passage covers 19 T cell receptor beta chains from one sample sequenced in a study of early T cells in non-severe SARS-CoV-2 infection. One entry per CDR3 protein, called by TCRdb with MiXCR from the 5' RACE reads. The sample lists tens of thousands of distinct CDR3 sequences, roughly an eighth seen once, with over 1.2% in the top ten. The input for sequencing was whole blood, taken at baseline. The receptors derive from an adult who was a healthcare worker with PCR-confirmed SARS-CoV-2 infection or an uninfected control (not recorded which).

This chain uses TRBV5-4 with TRBJ2-2, with 9 bases that match TRBD2. CDR1 is SGHNT and CDR2 is YYREEE in the germline V gene (reference sequence). J gave up 1 base and V 0 bases, and 1 base lay outside the gene matches. This CDR3 has 16 residues. CDR3: CASSLASGKNTGELFF. As DNA, the CDR3 is TGTGCCAGCAGCTTGGCTAGCGGGAAGAACACCGGGGAGCTGTTTTTT.

There are a few counts of this clonotype. The chain couples TRBV12-5 to TRBJ2-1; D remains unclear. The germline CDR1 and CDR2 sequences are LGHNT and FRNRAP. This CDR3 has 12 residues. Trimming pared 5 bases from V and 7 bases from J, leaving 9 bases between. This CDR3 is CASGPSMNEQFF. The CDR3 DNA follows: TGTGCTAGTGGTCCCTCCATGAATGAGCAGTTCTTC.

This clonotype was seen a single time. CDR3 loop: CASSYTSPGSNNEQFF. The CDR3 nucleotides are TGTGCCAGCTCCTACACCTCGCCCGGTTCCAACAATGAGCAGTTCTTC. The J gene is TRBJ2-1, the V gene TRBV18, with no clear D. Trimming removed 6 bases at V and 5 bases at J, with 20 bases between. Looked up from germline, CDR1 is KGHSH and CDR2 is LQKENI. This CDR3 has 16 amino acids.

In this sample, this clonotype turned up a few times. The chain carries TRBV12-3 or TRBV12-4 and TRBJ2-7; TRBD2 matches 8 bases. The CDR3 spans 16 residues. With 6 bases clipped from V and 6 bases from J, the junction kept 16 bases outside the gene matches. The DNA for the CDR3 is TGTGCCAGCAGCCTCATCCTAGCGGGTAAAAGGGGCGAGCAGTACTTC. Translating it yields CASSLILAGKRGEQYF.

The table lists this clonotype with a count of one. The chain has TRBV7-9 and TRBJ2-7; the D is unclear. CDR3 size: 12 residues. CDR1 SEHNR and CDR2 FQNEAQ come from the germline V gene (reference sequence). The V gene lost 7 bases and the J gene lost 2 bases, with 9 bases spanning the gap. In DNA form, the CDR3 reads TGTGCCAGCACCACAACGACCTACGAGCAGTACTTC. Amino acids: CASTTTTYEQYF.

This clonotype has only a few counts. The V call is TRBV27, the J call TRBJ2-7; a weak D match, TRBD2 (5 bases). The CDR3 is 14 amino acids. The V end lost 3 bases, the J end lost 3 bases, and 12 bases lay between the germline ends. The germline CDR1 and CDR2 sequences are MNHEY and SMNVEV (reference sequence). The CDR3 reads CASSFPRRGYEQYF. The CDR3 DNA reads TGTGCCAGCAGTTTTCCGCGACGGGGCTACGAGCAGTACTTC.

This clonotype has only a few counts. This chain connects TRBV29-1 to TRBJ2-7; D is perhaps TRBD1 (6 bases). CDR3 size: 12 residues. The germline V gene has CDR1 SQVTM and CDR2 ANQGSEA. V gave up 3 bases and J gave up 6 bases, with 12 bases separating them. The CDR3 loop is CSVDGADSEQYF. The DNA for the CDR3 is TGCAGCGTTGATGGGGCGGACAGCGAGCAGTACTTC.

This clonotype has only a few counts. The rearrangement joins TRBV11-2 to TRBJ2-3; weak D call: TRBD2 (5 bases). V dropped 4 bases and J dropped 7 bases, with 12 bases sitting between them. Germline assignment: CDR1 SGHAT and CDR2 FQNNGV. This CDR3 is 13 amino acids long. DNA of the CDR3: TGTGCCAGCAGCTCCCTCGACTATCATACGCAGTATTTT. Encoded protein: CASSSLDYHTQYF.

The V gene is TRBV4-3, the J gene TRBJ2-3; D possibly corresponds to TRBD2 (6 bases). V was pared by 0 bases and J by 7 bases, with 11 bases between. Germline CDR1 LGHNA, CDR2 YSLEER. CDR3 length: 14 residues. CDR3 nucleotide sequence: TGCGCCAGCAGCCAAGAACTTCGGGGGTATACGCAGTATTTT. Encoded protein: CASSQELRGYTQYF.

There are a few counts of this clonotype. With a much larger clone just one base away, this may be a read error. The CDR3 nucleotides read TGTGTCACCAGTGAGTCCGGGACAGGGGAAACAGATACGCAGTATTTT. This codes for CVTSESGTGETDTQYF. The gene calls are TRBV24-1 and TRBJ2-3; 10 bases are a match to TRBD1. The germline CDR1 and CDR2 sequences are KGHDR and SFDVKD. This CDR3 has 16 amino acids.

This chain uses TRBV29-1 with TRBJ1-2; D unresolved. This CDR3 comprises 10 residues. Germline V gene data show CDR1 as SQVTM and CDR2 as ANQGSEA. Trimming took off 4 bases at V and 8 bases at J, with 8 bases between the two ends. The CDR3 reads CSVGVQGYTF. The CDR3 coding sequence is TGCAGCGTTGGAGTACAGGGCTACACCTTC.

This clonotype was seen more than once but under ten times. This chain uses TRBV13 with TRBJ1-2; no clear D. V lost 0 bases, J lost 4 bases, and 12 bases lay in between. The germline gives CDR1 PRHDT, CDR2 FYEKMQ (reference sequence). The CDR3 extends over 15 amino acids. DNA of the CDR3: TGTGCCAGCAGCTTAGGCCTAGAGGATAGCTATGGCTACACCTTC. Amino acids: CASSLGLEDSYGYTF.

Here the CDR3 reads CASSPPTGTTYEQYF. Written as DNA, the CDR3 is TGCGCCAGCAGCCCCCCCACAGGGACTACCTACGAGCAGTACTTC. The V call is TRBV4-1, the J call TRBJ2-7, with D perhaps matching TRBD2 (7 bases). V was clipped by 4 bases and J by 2 bases, with 15 bases between them. This CDR3 comprises 15 residues. Germline V lookup: CDR1 MGHRA, CDR2 YSYEKL.

This clonotype was counted at least ten times. The chain combines TRBV4-3 with TRBJ2-1; tentative D call: TRBD2 (6 bases). The CDR3 sequence is 13 residues long. Germline assignment: CDR1 LGHNA and CDR2 YSLEER. V dropped 9 bases and J dropped 5 bases, with 14 bases sitting between them. The CDR3 region has the DNA TGCGCCAGTCGACTAGTAGGAGACAATGAGCAGTTCTTC. This translates into CASRLVGDNEQFF.

This rearrangement joins TRBV7-9 to TRBJ2-4, with TRBD1 as a possible D gene (6 bases). The CDR3 is made up of 16 amino acids. Per germline, CDR1 SEHNR and CDR2 FQNEAQ (reference sequence). V lost 7 bases, J lost 6 bases, and 22 bases lay in between. CDR3 in amino acids: CASTPDGNRVVNIQYF. In DNA, the CDR3 is TGTGCCAGCACCCCAGACGGTAACAGGGTGGTAAACATTCAGTACTTC.

This clonotype was observed at least ten times. The rearrangement uses TRBV6-4 and TRBJ2-1, with D maybe TRBD1 (6 bases). The length of the CDR3 is 15 residues. Trimming removed 4 bases from V and 4 bases from J, with 14 bases in between. Germline V CDR1 and CDR2: MRHNA, SNTAGT. CDR3 loop: CASSAQAGTYNEQFF. CDR3 in DNA: TGTGCCAGCAGTGCACAAGCAGGGACATACAATGAGCAGTTCTTC.

This clonotype appeared a few times. The chain has TRBV6-1 and TRBJ2-7; D not resolved. Germline V lookup: CDR1 MNHNS, CDR2 SASEGT. Trimming stripped 7 bases from V and 2 bases from J, with 6 bases between. CDR3 size: 11 residues. In nucleotides, the CDR3 is TGTGCCAGCACTACTCCCTACGAGCAGTACTTC. Protein product: CASTTPYEQYF.

The chain recombines TRBV7-2 with TRBJ2-7, with D possibly being TRBD1 or TRBD2 (5 bases each). The CDR3 spans 13 residues. Between the trimmed V and J ends, which lost 5 bases and 4 bases, there was a span of 12 bases. The germline CDR1 and CDR2 sequences are SGHTA and FQGNSA. CDR3 nucleotides: TGTGCCAGCAGCGAGGGACCCAGGTACGAGCAGTACTTC. Translated: CASSEGPRYEQYF.

This chain's CDR3 is CASSLLGSGGAWDTQYF. CDR3 nucleotides: TGTGCCAGCAGTTTATTAGGTAGCGGGGGGGCCTGGGATACGCAGTATTTT. The gene calls are TRBV28 and TRBJ2-3, with 11 bases identical to TRBD2. Germline V gives CDR1 MDHEN, CDR2 SYDVKM. The CDR3 sequence is 17 residues long. V shed 1 base, J shed 6 bases, and the junction held 9 bases outside the gene matches.